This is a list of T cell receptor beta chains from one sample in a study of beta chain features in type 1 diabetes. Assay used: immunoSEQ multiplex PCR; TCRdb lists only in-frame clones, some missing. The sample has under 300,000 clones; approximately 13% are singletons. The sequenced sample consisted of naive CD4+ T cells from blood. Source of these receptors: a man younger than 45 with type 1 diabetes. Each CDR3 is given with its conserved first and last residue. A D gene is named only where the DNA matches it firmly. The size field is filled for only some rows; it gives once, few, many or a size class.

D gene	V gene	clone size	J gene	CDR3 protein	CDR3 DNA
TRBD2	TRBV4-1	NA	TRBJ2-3	CASSRSAIAGVSTDTQYF	TGCGCCAGCAGCCGATCCGCCATAGCGGGGGTAAGCACAGATACGCAGTATTTT
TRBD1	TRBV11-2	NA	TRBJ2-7	CASSLGPGQGTYEQYF	TGTGCCAGCAGCTTAGGGCCGGGACAGGGGACTTACGAGCAGTACTTC
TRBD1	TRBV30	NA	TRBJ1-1	CAWRTTGEYTEAFF	TGTGCCTGGAGGACCACAGGGGAATACACTGAAGCTTTCTTT
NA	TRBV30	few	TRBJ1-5	CAWSAQAGQPQHF	TGTGCCTGGAGTGCACAGGCCGGGCAGCCCCAGCATTTT
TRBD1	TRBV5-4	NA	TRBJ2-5	CASSLDRGGETQYF	TGTGCCAGCAGCCTAGACAGGGGGGGAGAGACCCAGTACTTC
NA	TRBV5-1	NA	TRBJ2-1	CASRIDAGNSYNEQFF	TGCGCCAGCAGGATTGACGCGGGGAACTCCTACAATGAGCAGTTCTTC
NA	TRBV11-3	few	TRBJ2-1	CASRLAPVHEQFF	TGTGCCAGCAGGCTGGCTCCCGTCCATGAGCAGTTCTTC
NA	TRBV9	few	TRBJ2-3	CASSDRASTDTQYF	TGTGCCAGCAGCGACAGGGCTAGCACAGATACGCAGTATTTT
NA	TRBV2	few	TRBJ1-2	CASSGRSNYGYTF	TGTGCCAGCAGTGGACGGAGTAACTATGGCTACACCTTC
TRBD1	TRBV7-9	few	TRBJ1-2	CASSSRQGTYGYTF	TGTGCCAGCAGCTCCCGACAGGGGACCTATGGCTACACCTTC
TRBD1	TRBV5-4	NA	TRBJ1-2	CASSLARDSHNYGYTF	TGTGCCAGCAGCTTGGCTCGGGACAGTCATAACTATGGCTACACCTTC
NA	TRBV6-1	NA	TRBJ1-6	CASSEGGTPNSPLHF	TGTGCCAGCAGTGAAGGGGGGACACCCAATTCACCCCTCCACTTT
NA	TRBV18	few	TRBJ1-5	CASSPGENQPQHF	TGTGCCAGCTCACCAGGGGAGAATCAGCCCCAGCATTTT
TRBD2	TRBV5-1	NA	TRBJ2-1	CASSLASSGRSAEQFF	TGCGCCAGCAGCTTGGCCTCTAGCGGGAGGAGTGCTGAGCAGTTCTTC
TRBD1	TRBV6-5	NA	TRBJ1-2	CASSAGQGIRYTF	TGTGCCAGCAGTGCGGGACAGGGGATACGCTACACCTTC
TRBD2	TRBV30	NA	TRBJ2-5	CAWSSQLAGGLETQYF	TGTGCCTGGAGTTCCCAGCTAGCGGGGGGGCTGGAGACCCAGTACTTC
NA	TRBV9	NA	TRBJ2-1	CASSVARGSNEQFF	TGTGCCAGCAGCGTAGCCCGGGGGAGCAATGAGCAGTTCTTC
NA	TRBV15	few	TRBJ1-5	CATSRDPERGLNNQPQHF	TGTGCCACCAGCAGAGATCCGGAGAGAGGGCTCAACAATCAGCCCCAGCATTTT
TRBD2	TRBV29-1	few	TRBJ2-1	CSALAGGENEQFF	TGCAGCGCCTTAGCGGGGGGGGAAAATGAGCAGTTCTTC
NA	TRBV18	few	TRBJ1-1	CASSPVEGTEAFF	TGTGCCAGCTCACCTGTGGAAGGGACAGAAGCTTTCTTT
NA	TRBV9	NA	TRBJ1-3	CASSVWSGLGGTGNTIYF	TGTGCCAGCAGCGTATGGAGCGGCTTAGGGGGAACCGGAAACACCATATATTTT
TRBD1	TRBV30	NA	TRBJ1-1	CASLDRVNTEAFF	TGTGCCTCTTTGGACAGGGTGAACACTGAAGCTTTCTTT
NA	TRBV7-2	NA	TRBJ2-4	CASSFSLAKNIQYF	TGTGCCAGCAGCTTTTCCCTAGCCAAAAACATTCAGTACTTC
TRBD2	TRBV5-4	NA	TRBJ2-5	CASSLAAAGGQETQYF	TGTGCCAGCAGCTTGGCTGCGGCGGGAGGCCAAGAGACCCAGTACTTC
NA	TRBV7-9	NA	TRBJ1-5	CASSLRGAGQPQHF	TGTGCCAGCAGCCTCAGGGGAGCAGGACAGCCCCAGCATTTT
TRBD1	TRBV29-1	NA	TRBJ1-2	CSVERQGLNYGYTF	TGCAGCGTTGAACGACAGGGACTTAACTATGGCTACACCTTC
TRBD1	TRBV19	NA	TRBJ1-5	CASSTGQGASGNQPQHF	TGTGCCAGTAGTACAGGACAGGGGGCGAGCGGCAATCAGCCCCAGCATTTT
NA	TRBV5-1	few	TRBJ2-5	CASSSQGNGETQYF	TGCGCCAGCAGCTCACAGGGAAACGGAGAGACCCAGTACTTC
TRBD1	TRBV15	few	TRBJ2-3	CATSTRWTGVADTQYF	TGTGCCACCAGCACACGCTGGACAGGGGTCGCAGATACGCAGTATTTT
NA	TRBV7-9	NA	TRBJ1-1	CASSSTWTDTEAFF	TGTGCCAGCAGCTCCACGTGGACAGATACCGAAGCTTTCTTT
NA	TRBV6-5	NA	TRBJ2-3	CASSTSQVVTDTQYF	TGTGCCAGCAGTACTTCCCAAGTGGTTACAGATACGCAGTATTTT
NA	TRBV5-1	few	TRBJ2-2	CASSLGRGSTGELFF	TGCGCCAGCAGCTTGGGTCGGGGAAGCACCGGGGAGCTGTTTTTT
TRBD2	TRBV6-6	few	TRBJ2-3	CASSYHGAGEDTQYF	TGTGCCAGCAGTTACCATGGGGCGGGAGAAGATACGCAGTATTTT
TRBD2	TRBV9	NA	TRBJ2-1	CASRGGARYNEQFF	TGTGCCAGCAGGGGAGGGGCGCGGTACAATGAGCAGTTCTTC
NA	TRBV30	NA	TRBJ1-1	CAWNIAHTEAFF	TGTGCCTGGAACATTGCCCACACTGAAGCTTTCTTT
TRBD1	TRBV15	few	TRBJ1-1	CATSARPGTVNTEAFF	TGTGCCACCAGCGCCCGACCCGGGACAGTGAACACTGAAGCTTTCTTT
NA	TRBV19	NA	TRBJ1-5	CASSIGAGNQPQHF	TGTGCCAGTAGTATTGGGGCAGGGAATCAGCCCCAGCATTTT
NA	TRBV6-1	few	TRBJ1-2	CASIPRANYGYTF	TGTGCCAGCATTCCCAGGGCTAACTATGGCTACACCTTC
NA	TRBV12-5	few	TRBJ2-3	CASGLVRGGTDTQYF	TGTGCTAGTGGTTTGGTACGGGGTGGAACAGATACGCAGTATTTT
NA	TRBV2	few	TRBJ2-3	CASSVGSATDTQYF	TGTGCCAGCAGTGTCGGCAGCGCCACAGATACGCAGTATTTT
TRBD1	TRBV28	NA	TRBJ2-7	CASISGTASYSPYEQYF	TGTGCCAGTATATCCGGGACAGCATCCTATTCTCCCTACGAGCAGTACTTC
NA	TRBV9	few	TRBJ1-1	CASSSQVRQGTEAFF	TGTGCCAGCAGCTCCCAGGTCCGGCAGGGGACTGAAGCTTTCTTT
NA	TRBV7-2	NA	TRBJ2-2	CASSLYGGELFF	TGTGCCAGCAGCTTATACGGCGGGGAGCTGTTTTTT
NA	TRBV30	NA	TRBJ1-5	CAWSVGRGGDSNQPQHF	TGTGCCTGGAGTGTGGGCAGGGGAGGGGATAGCAATCAGCCCCAGCATTTT
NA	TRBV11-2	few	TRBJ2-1	CASSLGPINEQFF	TGTGCCAGCAGCTTAGGGCCAATCAATGAGCAGTTCTTC
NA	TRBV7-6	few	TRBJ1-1	CASSPYPGVEAFF	TGTGCCAGCAGCCCATATCCGGGGGTTGAAGCTTTCTTT
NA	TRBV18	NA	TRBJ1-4	CASSPPGWRGDEKLFF	TGTGCCAGCTCACCACCGGGCTGGCGGGGAGACGAAAAACTGTTTTTT
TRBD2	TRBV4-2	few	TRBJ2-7	CASSQELAGGTYEQYF	TGTGCCAGCAGCCAAGAACTAGCGGGGGGAACCTACGAGCAGTACTTC
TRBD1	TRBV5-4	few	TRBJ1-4	CASSLTGANEKLFF	TGTGCCAGCAGCTTGACAGGGGCTAATGAAAAACTGTTTTTT
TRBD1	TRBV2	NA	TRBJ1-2	CASRSRQGGGYTF	TGTGCCAGCAGGTCACGACAGGGGGGTGGCTACACCTTC
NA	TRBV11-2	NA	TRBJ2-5	CASSLGRETQYF	TGTGCCAGCAGCTTGGGCAGGGAGACCCAGTACTTC
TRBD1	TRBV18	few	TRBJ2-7	CASSTTGGRSSYEQYF	TGTGCCAGCTCAACTACAGGGGGCCGCTCCTCCTACGAGCAGTACTTC
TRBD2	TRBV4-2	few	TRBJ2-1	CASSPIAGGPNEQFF	TGTGCCAGCAGCCCCATAGCGGGAGGGCCCAATGAGCAGTTCTTC
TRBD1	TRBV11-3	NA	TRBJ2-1	CATTLGQGAVNEQFF	TGTGCCACCACCTTAGGGCAGGGGGCCGTGAATGAGCAGTTCTTC